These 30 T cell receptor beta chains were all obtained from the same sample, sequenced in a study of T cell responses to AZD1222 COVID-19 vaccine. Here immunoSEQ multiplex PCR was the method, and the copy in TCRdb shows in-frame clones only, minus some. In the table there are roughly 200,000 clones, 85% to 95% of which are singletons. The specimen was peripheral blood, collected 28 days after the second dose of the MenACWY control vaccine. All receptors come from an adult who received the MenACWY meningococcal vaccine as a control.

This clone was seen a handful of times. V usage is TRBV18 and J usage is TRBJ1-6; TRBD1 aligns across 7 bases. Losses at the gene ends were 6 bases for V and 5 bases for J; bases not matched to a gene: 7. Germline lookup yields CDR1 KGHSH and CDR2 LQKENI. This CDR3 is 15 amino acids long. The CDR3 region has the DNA TGTGCCAGCTCCCGGGACAGAGCCAATAATTCACCCCTCCACTTT. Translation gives CASSRDRANNSPLHF. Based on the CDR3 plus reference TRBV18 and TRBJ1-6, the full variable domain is NAGVMQNPRHLVRRRGQEARLRCSPMKGHSHVYWYRQLPEEGLKFMVYLQKENIIDESGMPKERFSAEFPKEGPSILRIQQVVRGDSAAYFCASSRDRANNSPLHFGNGTRLTVT.

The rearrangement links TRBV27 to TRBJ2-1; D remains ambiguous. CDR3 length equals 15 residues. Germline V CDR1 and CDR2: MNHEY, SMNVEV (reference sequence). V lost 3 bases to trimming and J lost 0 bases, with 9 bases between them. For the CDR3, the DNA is TGTGCCAGCAGTTTGGTCCTGAGCTCCTACAATGAGCAGTTCTTC. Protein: CASSLVLSSYNEQFF.

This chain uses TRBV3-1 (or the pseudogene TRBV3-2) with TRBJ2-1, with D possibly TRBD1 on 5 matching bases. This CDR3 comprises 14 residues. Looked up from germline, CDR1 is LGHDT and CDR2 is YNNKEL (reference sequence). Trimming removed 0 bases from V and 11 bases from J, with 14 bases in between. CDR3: CASSQDPVYRKQFF. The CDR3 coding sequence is TGTGCCAGCAGCCAAGATCCGGTTTACAGGAAGCAGTTCTTC.

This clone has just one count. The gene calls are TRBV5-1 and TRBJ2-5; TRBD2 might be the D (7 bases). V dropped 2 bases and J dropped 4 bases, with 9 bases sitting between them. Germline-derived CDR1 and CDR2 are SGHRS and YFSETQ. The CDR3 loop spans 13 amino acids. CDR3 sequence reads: CASSFGGRETQYF. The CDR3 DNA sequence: TGCGCCAGCAGCTTCGGGGGGCGAGAGACCCAGTACTTC.

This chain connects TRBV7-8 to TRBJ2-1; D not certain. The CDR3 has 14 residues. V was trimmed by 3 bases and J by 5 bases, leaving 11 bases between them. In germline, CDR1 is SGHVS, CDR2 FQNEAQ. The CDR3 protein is CASSLQHGNNEQFF. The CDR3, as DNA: TGTGCCAGCAGCTTGCAACACGGAAACAATGAGCAGTTCTTC.

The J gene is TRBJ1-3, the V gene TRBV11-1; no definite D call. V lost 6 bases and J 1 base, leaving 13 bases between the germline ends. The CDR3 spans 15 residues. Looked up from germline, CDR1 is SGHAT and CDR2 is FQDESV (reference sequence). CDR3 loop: CASRSGISSGNTIYF. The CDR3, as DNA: TGTGCCAGCAGGAGCGGGATTTCATCTGGAAACACCATATATTTT. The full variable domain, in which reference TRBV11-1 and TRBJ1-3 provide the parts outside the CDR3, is EAEVAQSPRYKITEKSQAVAFWCDPISGHATLYWYRQILGQGPELLVQFQDESVVDDSQLPKDRFSAERLKGVDSTLKIQPAELGDSAMYLCASRSGISSGNTIYFGEGSWLTVV.

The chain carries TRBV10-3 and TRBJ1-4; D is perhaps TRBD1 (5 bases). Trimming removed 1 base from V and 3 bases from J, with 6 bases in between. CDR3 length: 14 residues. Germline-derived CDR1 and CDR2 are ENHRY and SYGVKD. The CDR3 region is CAISEFRANEKLFF. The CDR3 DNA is TGTGCCATCAGTGAGTTCAGGGCTAATGAAAAACTGTTTTTT.

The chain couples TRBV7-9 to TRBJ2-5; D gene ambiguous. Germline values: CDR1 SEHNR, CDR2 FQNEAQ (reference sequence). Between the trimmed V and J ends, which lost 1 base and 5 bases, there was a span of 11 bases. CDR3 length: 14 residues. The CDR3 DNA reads TGTGCCAGCAGCTTAGGCCCCGCCCCGGAGACCCAGTACTTC. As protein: CASSLGPAPETQYF.

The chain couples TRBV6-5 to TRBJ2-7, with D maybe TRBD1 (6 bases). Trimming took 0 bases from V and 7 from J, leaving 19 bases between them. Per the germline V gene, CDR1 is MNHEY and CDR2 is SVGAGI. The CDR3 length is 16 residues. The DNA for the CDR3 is TGTGCCAGCAGTTACTCAGGGGGAGCGACCATCGGGGAGCAGTACTTC. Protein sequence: CASSYSGGATIGEQYF.

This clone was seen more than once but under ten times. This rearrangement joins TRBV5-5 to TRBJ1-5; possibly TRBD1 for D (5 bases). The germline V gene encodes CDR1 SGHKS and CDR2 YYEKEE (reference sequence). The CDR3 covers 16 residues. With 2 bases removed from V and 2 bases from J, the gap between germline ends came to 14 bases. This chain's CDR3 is CASSFLAQAGNQPQHF. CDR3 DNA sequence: TGTGCCAGCAGCTTTTTGGCACAGGCAGGCAATCAGCCCCAGCATTTT.

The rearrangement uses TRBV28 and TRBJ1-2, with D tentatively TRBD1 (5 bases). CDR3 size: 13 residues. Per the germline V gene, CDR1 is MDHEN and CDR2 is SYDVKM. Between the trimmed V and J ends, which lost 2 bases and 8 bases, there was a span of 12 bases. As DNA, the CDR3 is TGTGCCAGCAGTTTACCGCAGGGTGAAGGCTACACCTTC. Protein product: CASSLPQGEGYTF.

CDR3 in DNA: TGTGCCAGCAGTACGGGACTAGCGGGAGGAGAGACCCAGTACTTC. It translates to CASSTGLAGGETQYF. The chain couples TRBV6-5 to TRBJ2-5, with TRBD2 identical over 15 bases. The V gene end was trimmed by 5 bases and the J gene end by 4 bases; junction bases not matched to a gene: 2. The CDR3 is 15 residues long. CDR1 MNHEY and CDR2 SVGAGI come from the germline V gene.

CDR3 sequence: CASRKSGQGYEQYF. The CDR3 nucleotides are TGTGCCAGTAGAAAAAGCGGACAGGGCTACGAGCAGTACTTC. V usage is TRBV19 and J usage is TRBJ2-7; 8 bases agree with TRBD1. In germline, CDR1 is LNHDA, CDR2 SQIVND (reference sequence). There are 14 residues in the CDR3. Trimming took 6 bases from V and 3 from J; bases not matched to a gene: 7.

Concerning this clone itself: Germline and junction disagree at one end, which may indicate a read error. The CDR3, as DNA: TGTGCCAGCTCATCACCGGTGTTCGAGCAGTACTTC. Its protein is CASSSPVFEQYF. This chain uses TRBV18 with TRBJ2-7; the D is unclear. CDR1 is KGHSH and CDR2 is LQKENI in the germline V gene. There are 12 residues in the CDR3. Full variable domain (missing parts from reference TRBV18 and TRBJ2-7): NAGVMQNPRHLVRRRGQEARLRCSPMKGHSHVYWYRQLPEEGLKFMVYLQKENIIDESGMPKERFSAEFPKEGPSILRIQQVVRGDSAAYFCASSSPVFEQYFGPGTRLTVT.

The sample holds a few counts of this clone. CDR3 sequence: CASSEGGGGNTIYF. CDR3 DNA sequence: TGTGCCAGCAGTGAGGGGGGTGGTGGAAACACCATATATTTT. This sequence joins TRBV7-2 and TRBJ1-3; perhaps TRBD1 as D (6 bases). V was clipped by 6 bases and J by 3 bases, with 12 bases between them. Germline values: CDR1 SGHTA, CDR2 FQGNSA. The CDR3 length is 14 residues.

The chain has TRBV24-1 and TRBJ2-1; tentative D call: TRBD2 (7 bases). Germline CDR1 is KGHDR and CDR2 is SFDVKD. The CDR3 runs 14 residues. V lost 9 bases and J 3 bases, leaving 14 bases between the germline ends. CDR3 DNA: TGTGCCACCCGGGGGGCAGGGAACTACAATGAGCAGTTCTTC. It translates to CATRGAGNYNEQFF.

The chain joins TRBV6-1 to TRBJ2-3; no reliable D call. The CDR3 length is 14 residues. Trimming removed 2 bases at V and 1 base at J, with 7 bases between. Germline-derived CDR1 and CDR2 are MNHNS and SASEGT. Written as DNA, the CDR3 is TGTGCCAGCAGTGAAATTCAGGGCACAGATACGCAGTATTTT. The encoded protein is CASSEIQGTDTQYF.

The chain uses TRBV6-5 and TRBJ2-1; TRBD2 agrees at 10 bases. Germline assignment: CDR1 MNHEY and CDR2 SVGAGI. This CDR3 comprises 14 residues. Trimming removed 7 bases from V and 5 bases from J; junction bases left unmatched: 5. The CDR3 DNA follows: TGTGCCAGCATGCTAGCGGGAGCCCACAATGAGCAGTTCTTC. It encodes CASMLAGAHNEQFF.

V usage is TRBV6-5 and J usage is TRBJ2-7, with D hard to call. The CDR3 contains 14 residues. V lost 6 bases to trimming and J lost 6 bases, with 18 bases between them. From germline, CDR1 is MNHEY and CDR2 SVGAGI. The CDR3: CASRKGPLALEQYF. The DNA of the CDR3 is TGTGCCAGCAGGAAAGGACCCTTGGCCCTCGAGCAGTACTTC.

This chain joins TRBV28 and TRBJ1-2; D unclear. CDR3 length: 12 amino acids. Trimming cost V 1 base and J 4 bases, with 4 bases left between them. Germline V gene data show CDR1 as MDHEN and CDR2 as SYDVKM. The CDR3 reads CASSLSPYGYTF. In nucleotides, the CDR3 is TGTGCCAGCAGTTTATCACCCTATGGCTACACCTTC.

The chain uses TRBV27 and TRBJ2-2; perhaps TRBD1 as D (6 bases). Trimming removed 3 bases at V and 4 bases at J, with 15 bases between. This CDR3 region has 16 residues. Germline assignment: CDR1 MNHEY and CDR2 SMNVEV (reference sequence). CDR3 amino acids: CASSFGWGRGTGELFF. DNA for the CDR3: TGTGCCAGCAGTTTTGGGTGGGGGCGCGGCACCGGGGAGCTGTTTTTT.

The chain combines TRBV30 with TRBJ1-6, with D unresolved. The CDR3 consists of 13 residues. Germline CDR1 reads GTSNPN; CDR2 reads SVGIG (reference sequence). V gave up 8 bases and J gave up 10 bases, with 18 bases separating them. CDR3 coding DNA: TGTGCCCACCAAAGGGAGGGAGGGTCACCCCTCCACTTT. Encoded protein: CAHQREGGSPLHF.

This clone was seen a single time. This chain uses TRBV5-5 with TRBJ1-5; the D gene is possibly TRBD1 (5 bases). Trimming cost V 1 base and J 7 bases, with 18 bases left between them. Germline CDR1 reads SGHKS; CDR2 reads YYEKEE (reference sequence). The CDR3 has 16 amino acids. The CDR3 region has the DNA TGTGCCAGCAGCTTGACAGGAGTGACGGCATTCCAGCCCCAGCATTTT. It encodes CASSLTGVTAFQPQHF.

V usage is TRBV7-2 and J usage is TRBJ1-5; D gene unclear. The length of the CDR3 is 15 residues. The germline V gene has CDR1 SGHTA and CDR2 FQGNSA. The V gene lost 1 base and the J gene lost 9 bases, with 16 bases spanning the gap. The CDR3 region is CASSLEMGRHWPQHF. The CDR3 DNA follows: TGTGCCAGCAGCTTAGAAATGGGCAGGCATTGGCCCCAGCATTTT.

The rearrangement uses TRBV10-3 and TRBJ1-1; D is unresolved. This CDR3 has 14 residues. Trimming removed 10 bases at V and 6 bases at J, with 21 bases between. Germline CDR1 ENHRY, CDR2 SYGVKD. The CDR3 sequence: CATCSAGDRAEAFF. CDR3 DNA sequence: TGTGCCACATGCTCAGCAGGTGATCGCGCTGAAGCTTTCTTT.

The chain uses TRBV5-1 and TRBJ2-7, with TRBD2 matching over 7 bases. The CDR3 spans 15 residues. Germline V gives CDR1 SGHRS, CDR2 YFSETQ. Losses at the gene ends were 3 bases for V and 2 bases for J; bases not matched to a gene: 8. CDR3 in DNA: TGCGCCAGCAGCTCCCGGGGGGATCCGCCCTACGAGCAGTACTTC. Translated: CASSSRGDPPYEQYF.

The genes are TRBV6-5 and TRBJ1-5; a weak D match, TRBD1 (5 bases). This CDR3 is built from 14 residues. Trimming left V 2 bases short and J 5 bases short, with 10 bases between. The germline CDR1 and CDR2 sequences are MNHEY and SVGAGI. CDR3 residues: CASSYGQGHQPQHF. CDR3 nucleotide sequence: TGTGCCAGCAGTTACGGGCAGGGCCATCAGCCCCAGCATTTT.

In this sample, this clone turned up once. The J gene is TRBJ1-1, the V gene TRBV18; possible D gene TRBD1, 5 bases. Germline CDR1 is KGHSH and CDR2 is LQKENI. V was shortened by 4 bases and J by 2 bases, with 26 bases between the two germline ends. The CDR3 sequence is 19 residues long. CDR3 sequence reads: CASSQTRGGPELPNTEAFF. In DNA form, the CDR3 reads TGTGCCAGCTCACAAACGAGGGGCGGACCTGAATTACCCAACACTGAAGCTTTCTTT. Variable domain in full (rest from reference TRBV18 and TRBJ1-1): NAGVMQNPRHLVRRRGQEARLRCSPMKGHSHVYWYRQLPEEGLKFMVYLQKENIIDESGMPKERFSAEFPKEGPSILRIQQVVRGDSAAYFCASSQTRGGPELPNTEAFFGQGTRLTVV.

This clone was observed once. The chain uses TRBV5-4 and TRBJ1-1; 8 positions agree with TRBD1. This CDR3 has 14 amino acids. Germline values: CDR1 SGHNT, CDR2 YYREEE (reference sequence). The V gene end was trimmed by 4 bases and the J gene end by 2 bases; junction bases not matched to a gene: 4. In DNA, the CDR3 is TGTGCCAGCAGCCCGGGACAGGATAACACTGAAGCTTTCTTT. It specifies CASSPGQDNTEAFF.

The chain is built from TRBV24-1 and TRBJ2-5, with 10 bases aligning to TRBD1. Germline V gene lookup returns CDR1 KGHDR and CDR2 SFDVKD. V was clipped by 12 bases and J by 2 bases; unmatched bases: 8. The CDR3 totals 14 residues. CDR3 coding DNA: TGTGCCGCCCCGGACAGGGGGACTCAAGAGACCCAGTACTTC. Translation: CAAPDRGTQETQYF.